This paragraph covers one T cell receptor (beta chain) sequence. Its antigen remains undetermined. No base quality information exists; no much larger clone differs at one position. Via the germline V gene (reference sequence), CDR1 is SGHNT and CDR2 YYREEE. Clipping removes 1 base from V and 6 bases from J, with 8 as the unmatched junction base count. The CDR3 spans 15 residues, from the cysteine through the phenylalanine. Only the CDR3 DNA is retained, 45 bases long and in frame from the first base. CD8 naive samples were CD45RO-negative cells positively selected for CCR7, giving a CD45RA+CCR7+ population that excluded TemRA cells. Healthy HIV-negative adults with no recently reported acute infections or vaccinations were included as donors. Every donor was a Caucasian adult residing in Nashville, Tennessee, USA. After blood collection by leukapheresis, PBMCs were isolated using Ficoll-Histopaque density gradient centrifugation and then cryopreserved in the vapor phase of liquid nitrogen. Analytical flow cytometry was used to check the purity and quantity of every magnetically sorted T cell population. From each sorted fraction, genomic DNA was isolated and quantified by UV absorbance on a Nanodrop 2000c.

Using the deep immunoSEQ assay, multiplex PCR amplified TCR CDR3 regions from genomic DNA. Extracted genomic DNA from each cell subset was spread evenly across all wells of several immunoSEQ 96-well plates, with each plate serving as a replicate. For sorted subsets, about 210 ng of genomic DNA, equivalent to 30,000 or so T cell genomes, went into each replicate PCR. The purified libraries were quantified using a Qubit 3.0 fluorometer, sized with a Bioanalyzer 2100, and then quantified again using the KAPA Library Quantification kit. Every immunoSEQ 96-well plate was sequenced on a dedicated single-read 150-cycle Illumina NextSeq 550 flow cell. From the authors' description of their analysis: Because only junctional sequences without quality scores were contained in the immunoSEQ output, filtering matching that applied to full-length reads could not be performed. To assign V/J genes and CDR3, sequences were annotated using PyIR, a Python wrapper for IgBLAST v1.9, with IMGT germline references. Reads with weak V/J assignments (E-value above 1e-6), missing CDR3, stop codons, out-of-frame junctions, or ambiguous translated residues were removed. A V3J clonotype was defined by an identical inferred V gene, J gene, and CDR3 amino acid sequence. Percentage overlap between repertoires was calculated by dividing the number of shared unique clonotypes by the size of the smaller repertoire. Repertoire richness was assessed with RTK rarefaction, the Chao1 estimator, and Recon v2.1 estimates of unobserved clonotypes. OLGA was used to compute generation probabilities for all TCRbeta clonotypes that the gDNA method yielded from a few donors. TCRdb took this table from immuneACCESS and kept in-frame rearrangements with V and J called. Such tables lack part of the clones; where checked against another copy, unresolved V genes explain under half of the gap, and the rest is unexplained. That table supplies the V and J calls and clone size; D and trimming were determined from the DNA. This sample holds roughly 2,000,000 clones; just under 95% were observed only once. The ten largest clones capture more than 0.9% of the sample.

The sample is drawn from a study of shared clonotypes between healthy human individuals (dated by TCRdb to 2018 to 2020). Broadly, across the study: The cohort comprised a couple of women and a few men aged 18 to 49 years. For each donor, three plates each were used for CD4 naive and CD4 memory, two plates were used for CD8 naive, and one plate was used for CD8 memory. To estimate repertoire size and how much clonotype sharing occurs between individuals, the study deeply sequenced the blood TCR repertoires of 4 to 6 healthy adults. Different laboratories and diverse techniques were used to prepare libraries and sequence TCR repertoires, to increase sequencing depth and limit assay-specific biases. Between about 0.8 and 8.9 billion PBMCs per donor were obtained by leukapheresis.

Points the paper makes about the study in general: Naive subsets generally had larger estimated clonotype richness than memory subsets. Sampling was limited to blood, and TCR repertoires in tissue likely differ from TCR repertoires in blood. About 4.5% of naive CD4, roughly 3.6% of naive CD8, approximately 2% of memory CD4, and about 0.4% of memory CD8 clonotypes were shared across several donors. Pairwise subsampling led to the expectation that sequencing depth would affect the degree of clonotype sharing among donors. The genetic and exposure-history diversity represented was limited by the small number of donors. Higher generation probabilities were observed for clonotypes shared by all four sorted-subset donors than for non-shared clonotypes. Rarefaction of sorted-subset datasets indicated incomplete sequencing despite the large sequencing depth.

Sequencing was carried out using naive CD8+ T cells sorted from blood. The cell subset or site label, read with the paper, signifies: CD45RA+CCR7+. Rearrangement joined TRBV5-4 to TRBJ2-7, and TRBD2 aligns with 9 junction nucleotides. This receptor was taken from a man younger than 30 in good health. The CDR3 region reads CASSLWSSGASEQYF. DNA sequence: TGTGCCAGCAGCTTGTGGTCTAGCGGGGCGAGCGAGCAGTACTTC.